The rows below give T cell receptor beta chains drawn from one sample of a study of T cells after yellow fever vaccination. A single record per CDR3 protein comes from TCRdb applying MiXCR to the 5' RACE reads. The sample lists under 300,000 distinct CDR3 sequences, 6.9% occurring once. Specimen: CD4+ T cells sorted from PBMCs, collected 15 days after the yellow fever booster vaccination. Every receptor here comes from a man younger than 40 who received the YFV17D yellow fever vaccine. The CDR3 runs from the conserved cysteine through the conserved F or W. D genes are given only for firm matches. The size entry is marked missing in some rows and otherwise reads once, few, many or a size class.

13 TRBJ1-2 TRBD1 many TRBV7-9 CASSAGQLYGYTF TGTGCCAGCAGCGCGGGACAGCTCTATGGCTACACCTTC
17 TRBJ2-3 TRBD1 many TRBV12-3/TRBV12-4 CASSFEWWTGVPDTQYF TGTGCCAGCAGTTTTGAGTGGTGGACAGGGGTCCCAGATACGCAGTATTTT
14 TRBJ2-4 NA many TRBV20-1 CSANYNPAKNIQYF TGCAGTGCTAACTACAACCCAGCCAAAAACATTCAGTACTTC
13 TRBJ2-1 NA many TRBV7-9 CASSFRGVSEQFF TGTGCCAGCAGCTTTAGAGGGGTCAGTGAGCAGTTCTTC
15 TRBJ2-1 NA few TRBV5-1 CASSLLVGGGNEQFF TGCGCCAGCAGCTTGTTGGTAGGGGGGGGCAATGAGCAGTTCTTC
13 TRBJ2-7 TRBD2 few TRBV20-1 CSARVAGRGEWYF TGCAGTGCTAGAGTAGCGGGAAGGGGCGAGTGGTACTTC
14 TRBJ1-1 NA NA TRBV6-5 CASSSLTLETEAFF TGTGCCAGCAGTTCCCTGACCCTGGAGACTGAAGCTTTCTTT
15 TRBJ2-6 NA many TRBV15 CATRPRFSGANVLTF TGTGCCACCCGACCGAGGTTCTCTGGGGCCAACGTCCTGACTTTC
15 TRBJ2-1 NA many TRBV27 CASRLARNTFNEQFF TGTGCCAGCAGACTAGCTAGGAACACCTTCAATGAGCAGTTCTTC
18 TRBJ2-6 NA few TRBV12-5 CASGLSQGLTAGANVLTF TGTGCTAGTGGTCTATCACAGGGTTTAACGGCTGGGGCCAACGTCCTGACTTTC
18 TRBJ2-1 NA few TRBV11-2 CASSYKISGPSSYNEQFF TGTGCCAGCAGCTACAAAATCAGCGGGCCTAGCTCCTACAATGAGCAGTTCTTC
18 TRBJ2-2 TRBD1 NA TRBV19 CASIIALSRTGPTGELFF TGTGCCAGTATTATCGCCCTCTCTAGGACAGGGCCAACCGGGGAGCTGTTTTTT
14 TRBJ1-1 TRBD1 many TRBV28 CASRVDRVPPEAFF TGTGCCAGCAGAGTCGACAGGGTTCCTCCTGAAGCTTTCTTT
15 TRBJ2-7 NA NA TRBV7-8 CASSPGKRTSYEQYF TGTGCCAGCTCACCGGGCAAACGTACAAGCTACGAGCAGTACTTC
15 TRBJ2-5 TRBD1 many TRBV3-1 CASSLQGGSVETQYF TGTGCCAGCAGCCTACAGGGGGGTAGCGTAGAGACCCAGTACTTC
14 TRBJ1-4 NA few TRBV20-1 CSARSPATNEKLFF TGCAGTGCTAGATCTCCCGCAACTAATGAAAAACTGTTTTTT
14 TRBJ2-3 TRBD2 few TRBV9 CASSGAGGPGTQYF TGTGCCAGCAGCGGAGCGGGAGGGCCCGGGACGCAGTATTTT
15 TRBJ1-1 TRBD1 many TRBV10-1 CASSENTGGGTEAFF TGCGCCAGCAGTGAGAACACAGGGGGCGGAACTGAAGCTTTCTTT
11 TRBJ2-3 NA NA TRBV11-2 CASSSLRTQYF TGTGCCAGCAGCTCACTCCGTACGCAGTATTTT
13 TRBJ1-2 NA many TRBV7-8 CASNPGTAYGYTF TGTGCCAGCAACCCGGGAACCGCCTATGGCTACACCTTC
14 TRBJ2-1 TRBD1 NA TRBV6-5 CASRSQGTYNEQFF TGTGCCAGCAGATCACAGGGGACCTACAATGAGCAGTTCTTC
14 TRBJ2-7 NA many TRBV12-3/TRBV12-4 CASSSQTSRYEQYF TGTGCCAGCAGTTCCCAGACTAGTCGCTACGAGCAGTACTTC
14 TRBJ2-1 TRBD2 many TRBV7-3 CASSQTSGGSEQFF TGTGCCAGCAGCCAGACATCCGGCGGGAGTGAGCAGTTCTTC
15 TRBJ1-3 NA few TRBV7-2 CASSQSADGGFSIYF TGTGCCAGCAGCCAATCTGCGGACGGAGGGTTTTCCATATATTTT
12 TRBJ2-1 NA many TRBV5-8 CASSTTNNEQFF TGTGCCAGCAGCACGACTAACAATGAGCAGTTCTTC
13 TRBJ2-7 TRBD2 few TRBV9 CASSGTSGNEQYF TGTGCCAGCAGCGGCACTAGCGGGAACGAGCAGTACTTC
16 TRBJ1-2 NA NA TRBV29-1 CSVVGSGTGANYGYTF TGCAGCGTTGTGGGGTCCGGGACTGGAGCTAACTATGGCTACACCTTC
11 TRBJ1-1 NA many TRBV12-3/TRBV12-4 CASSLFTEAFF TGTGCCAGCAGTTTGTTCACTGAAGCTTTCTTT